The 30 T cell receptor beta chains in this list originate from one sample, sequenced in a study of T-cell reconstitution after alpha-beta-depleted transplantation in children. Unique molecular identifiers were incorporated into the prepared TCRbeta library. From the PCR reads, TCRdb called clonotypes with MiXCR, one entry per CDR3 protein. Here the sample spans around 600,000 distinct CDR3 sequences, under 25% being singletons. This specimen consisted of PBMCs, mostly from graft donor cells, obtained 360 days after TCRalphabeta/CD19-depleted stem cell transplant. These receptors all come from a boy younger than two who had a stem cell transplant for acute myeloid leukemia, so the T cells may come from the graft donor.

With regard to this clonotype: One end of the junction does not line up with germline, which may come from a read error. J is TRBJ2-1 and V is TRBV10-3; possible D gene TRBD2, 5 bases. Germline V gene data show CDR1 as ENHRY and CDR2 as SYGVKD. The CDR3 contains 8 residues. In DNA, the CDR3 is TGTGCCATCACGGGAAAGAGCTTC. This translates into CAITGKSF.

The chain uses TRBV20-1 and TRBJ2-1, with D uncertain. Trimming stripped 0 bases from V and 7 bases from J, with 7 bases between. CDR1 and CDR2 (germline): DFQATT, SNEGSKA (reference sequence). This CDR3 comprises 12 residues. CDR3 sequence: CSARDRQNEQFF. The CDR3 DNA reads TGCAGTGCTAGAGATAGGCAGAATGAGCAGTTCTTC.

This clonotype was observed a handful of times. This chain joins TRBV7-2 and TRBJ2-1, with TRBD2 identical over 9 bases. V lost 5 bases, J lost 2 bases, and 7 bases stayed unmatched. The germline V gene encodes CDR1 SGHTA and CDR2 FQGNSA. The CDR3 consists of 16 residues. The CDR3 region is CASSPGLALTYNEQFF. DNA for the CDR3: TGTGCCAGCAGCCCGGGACTAGCTTTGACCTACAATGAGCAGTTCTTC.

The sample holds many counts of this clonotype. The chain is built from TRBV20-1 and TRBJ1-6; TRBD1 matches 7 bases. The J segment lost 5 bases and the V segment lost 1 base, leaving 2 bases of the junction unmatched. The germline gives CDR1 DFQATT, CDR2 SNEGSKA (reference sequence). The CDR3 extends over 14 amino acids. CDR3 in DNA: TGCAGTGCTAGAGGACAGGGTAATAATTCACCCCTCCACTTT. Amino acid sequence: CSARGQGNNSPLHF.

The table lists this clonotype with a few counts. The gene calls are TRBV11-2 and TRBJ1-3; the D is unclear. Germline CDR1 is SGHAT and CDR2 is FQNNGV. V gave up 0 bases and J gave up 6 bases, with 9 bases separating them. The CDR3 consists of 14 residues. This chain's CDR3 is CASSLDRAVNTIYF. CDR3 DNA sequence: TGTGCCAGCAGCTTAGATCGGGCCGTAAACACCATATATTTT.

On this clonotype: This clone may be a read error of a much larger clone one base away. The conserved closing phenylalanine or tryptophan is absent in this CDR3, likely reflecting a read error. This rearrangement joins TRBV5-1 to TRBJ1-5, with TRBD1 identical over 7 bases. The CDR3 extends over 14 amino acids. J was trimmed by 2 bases and V by 4 bases; bases with no gene match: 3. Germline-derived CDR1 and CDR2 are SGHRS and YFSETQ. CDR3 protein: CASSPGQGNQPQHY. The CDR3 DNA reads as TGCGCCAGCAGCCCCGGACAGGGCAATCAGCCCCAGCATTAT.

The chain is built from TRBV6-1 and TRBJ1-4, with a possible D match to TRBD1 (6 bases). In germline, CDR1 is MNHNS, CDR2 SASEGT. There are 16 residues in the CDR3. V was clipped by 5 bases and J by 6 bases, with 19 bases between them. The CDR3 DNA sequence: TGTGCCAGCAGTCCCGAGGGGGGGATATGGGATGAAAAACTGTTTTTT. Protein: CASSPEGGIWDEKLFF.

The chain employs TRBV7-9 and TRBJ2-1, with 10 bases matching TRBD1. Germline CDR1 and CDR2: SEHNR and FQNEAQ (reference sequence). The junction had 14 bases not matched to a gene; V was cut back by 10 bases and J by 5 bases. The CDR3 contains 16 residues. Here the CDR3 reads CATPWADRGLDNEQFF. CDR3 sequence (DNA): TGTGCCACCCCCTGGGCCGACAGGGGGCTTGACAATGAGCAGTTCTTC.

The rearrangement joins TRBV28 to TRBJ2-1, with 9 bases lining up with TRBD1. Germline-derived CDR1 and CDR2 are MDHEN and SYDVKM. J gave up 5 bases and V 3 bases, and 14 bases lay outside the gene matches. The CDR3 contains 18 residues. CDR3 DNA: TGTGCCAGCAGTTTTAGGGGAGAAGGGACAGGGATCCACAATGAGCAGTTCTTC. This sequence encodes CASSFRGEGTGIHNEQFF. The whole variable domain, filled in from reference TRBV28 and TRBJ2-1, reads DVKVTQSSRYLVKRTGEKVFLECVQDMDHENMFWYRQDPGLGLRLIYFSYDVKMKEKGDIPEGYSVSREKKERFSLILESASTNQTSMYLCASSFRGEGTGIHNEQFFGPGTRLTVL.

V is TRBV25-1 and J is TRBJ1-1; the match to TRBD1 covers 8 bases. With 2 bases clipped from V and 8 bases from J, the junction kept 7 bases outside the gene matches. The length of the CDR3 is 14 residues. CDR1 is MGHDK, CDR2 SYGVNS, per germline. For the CDR3, the DNA is TGTGCCAGCAGTGAAGGGGGATGGACAGGGGAAGCTTTCTTT. Translated, it gives CASSEGGWTGEAFF.

V gene TRBV6-2 or TRBV6-3 combines with J gene TRBJ2-4; D not resolved. The ends were cut back, 0 bases at V and 0 bases at J, with 6 bases in the middle. Germline CDR1 reads MNHEY; CDR2 reads SVGEGT. The CDR3 loop spans 15 amino acids. The CDR3 region has the DNA TGTGCCAGCAGTTACTCGTGGGGAGCCAAAAACATTCAGTACTTC. Encoded protein: CASSYSWGAKNIQYF.

The table lists this clonotype with a few counts. The rearrangement uses TRBV20-1 and TRBJ2-1; D is possibly TRBD1 or TRBD2 (5 bases each). The germline gives CDR1 DFQATT, CDR2 SNEGSKA (reference sequence). Trimming stripped 0 bases from V and 4 bases from J, with 13 bases between. This CDR3 spans 15 amino acids. CDR3 region: CSARDVVGAYNEQFF. The CDR3 DNA is TGCAGTGCTAGAGATGTAGTCGGGGCTTACAATGAGCAGTTCTTC.

This clonotype has ten or more counts. CDR3 coding DNA: TGCAGCGATACGAAAAGCTACACCTTC. As protein: CSDTKSYTF. J is TRBJ1-2 and V is TRBV29-1; unclear D gene. Germline V gives CDR1 SQVTM, CDR2 ANQGSEA. Trimming left V 7 bases short and J 9 bases short, with 9 bases between. This CDR3 has 9 residues. The whole variable domain, remainder taken from reference TRBV29-1 and TRBJ1-2, is SAVISQKPSRDICQRGTSLTIQCQVDSQVTMMFWYRQQPGQSLTLIATANQGSEATYESGFVIDKFPISRPNLTFSTLTVSNMSPEDSSIYLCSDTKSYTFGSGTRLTVV.

There are many counts of this clonotype. The chain joins TRBV4-3 to TRBJ2-1, with 9 bases that match TRBD2. With V trimmed by 0 bases and J by 6 bases, 6 bases remained unmatched. The CDR3 spans 16 residues. Germline V CDR1 and CDR2: LGHNA, YSLEER. The CDR3 loop is CASSQDPSGVRNEQFF. CDR3 bases: TGCGCCAGCAGCCAAGATCCTAGCGGGGTCCGCAATGAGCAGTTCTTC.

Written as DNA, the CDR3 is TGTGCCAGCAGCCCAGACAGGGGAGAGTCTGGCTACACCTTC. This encodes CASSPDRGESGYTF. The genes are TRBV7-2 and TRBJ1-2, with TRBD1 identical over 8 bases. Losses at the gene ends were 5 bases for V and 7 bases for J; bases not matched to a gene: 9. Germline V gene sequence: CDR1 SGHTA, CDR2 FQGNSA. CDR3 size: 14 residues.

The chain combines TRBV20-1 with TRBJ1-4; a possible D gene is TRBD1 (6 bases). Germline CDR1 DFQATT, CDR2 SNEGSKA (reference sequence). There are 15 residues in the CDR3. V lost 3 bases and J 8 bases, leaving 19 bases between the germline ends. The CDR3 is CSASLSGGVGEKLFF. CDR3 nucleotide sequence: TGCAGTGCTAGTCTCTCCGGGGGCGTGGGGGAAAAACTGTTTTTT.

This clonotype has a count of ten or more. The chain carries TRBV7-2 and TRBJ2-3; TRBD2 matches 10 bases. Germline values: CDR1 SGHTA, CDR2 FQGNSA. After removal of 5 bases from V and 1 base from J, the junction contained 6 bases not matched to a gene. The CDR3 has 16 residues. Here the CDR3 DNA reads TGTGCCAGCAGCCCTGCCGGGACTAGCGGCACAGATACGCAGTATTTT. Translation gives CASSPAGTSGTDTQYF. The full variable domain, in which reference TRBV7-2 and TRBJ2-3 provide the parts outside the CDR3, is GAGVSQSPSNKVTEKGKDVELRCDPISGHTALYWYRQSLGQGLEFLIYFQGNSAPDKSGLPSDRFSAERTGGSVSTLTIQRTQQEDSAVYLCASSPAGTSGTDTQYFGPGTRLTVL.

This clonotype was counted ten times or more. The chain joins TRBV28 to TRBJ2-2; D may be TRBD2 (7 bases). Per the germline V gene, CDR1 is MDHEN and CDR2 is SYDVKM. The CDR3 length is 15 residues. Trimming shortened V by 1 base and J by 10 bases, and 16 bases separated the two germline ends. CDR3 nucleotide sequence: TGTGCCAGCAGTTTATTCGGGGGGCGCGAAGAGGAGCTGTTTTTT. This encodes CASSLFGGREEELFF.

This clonotype was picked up many times. The chain has TRBV12-3 or TRBV12-4 and TRBJ2-5; tentatively, D is TRBD2 (6 bases). V was shortened by 2 bases and J by 6 bases, with 13 bases between the two germline ends. This CDR3 region has 14 residues. Written as DNA, the CDR3 is TGTGCCAGCAGTTTAAGAACTAGCTTGAAGACCCAGTACTTC. It is translated as CASSLRTSLKTQYF.

This clonotype was found many times. CDR3 coding DNA: TGTGCCAGCAGCCAAGATCGGAGGACCCAAGAGACCCAGTACTTC. Protein product: CASSQDRRTQETQYF. J is TRBJ2-5 and V is TRBV3-1, with D possibly being TRBD2 (5 bases). CDR3 length: 15 residues. The germline gives CDR1 LGHDT, CDR2 YNNKEL (reference sequence). Trimming took off 0 bases at V and 1 base at J, with 9 bases between the two ends.

V is TRBV29-1 and J is TRBJ2-2; no clear D gene. V was shortened by 4 bases and J by 4 bases, with 7 bases between the two germline ends. The CDR3 is 12 amino acids. Germline CDR1 and CDR2: SQVTM and ANQGSEA. The DNA of the CDR3 is TGCAGCGTTGGTCACATCACCGGGGAGCTGTTTTTT. Protein: CSVGHITGELFF.

The chain employs TRBV29-1 and TRBJ2-5; no reliable D call. V lost 4 bases, J lost 6 bases, and 18 bases lay in between. Germline V gene sequence: CDR1 SQVTM, CDR2 ANQGSEA. The CDR3 length is 14 residues. CDR3: CSVGPRIHIQTQYF. DNA of the CDR3: TGCAGCGTTGGTCCTCGAATCCATATTCAGACCCAGTACTTC. The full variable domain, rest sourced from reference TRBV29-1 and TRBJ2-5, is SAVISQKPSRDICQRGTSLTIQCQVDSQVTMMFWYRQQPGQSLTLIATANQGSEATYESGFVIDKFPISRPNLTFSTLTVSNMSPEDSSIYLCSVGPRIHIQTQYFGPGTRLLVL.

This clonotype was counted many times. The chain links TRBV12-3 or TRBV12-4 to TRBJ1-1; D gene uncertain. The CDR3 loop spans 13 amino acids. Trimming cost V 1 base and J 4 bases, with 7 bases left between them. The CDR3 loop reads CASSLDSGTEAFF. CDR3 nucleotide sequence: TGTGCCAGCAGTTTAGACAGTGGCACTGAAGCTTTCTTT.

The chain carries TRBV7-2 and TRBJ2-3, with a possible D match to TRBD1 (6 bases). The CDR3 is 15 residues long. Trimming shortened V by 7 bases and J by 2 bases, and 16 bases separated the two germline ends. Germline loops: CDR1 SGHTA, CDR2 FQGNSA. CDR3 sequence: CASTKQGPPTDTQYF. Here the CDR3 DNA reads TGTGCCAGCACCAAACAGGGACCCCCCACAGATACGCAGTATTTT. Based on the CDR3 plus reference TRBV7-2 and TRBJ2-3, the full variable domain is GAGVSQSPSNKVTEKGKDVELRCDPISGHTALYWYRQSLGQGLEFLIYFQGNSAPDKSGLPSDRFSAERTGGSVSTLTIQRTQQEDSAVYLCASTKQGPPTDTQYFGPGTRLTVL.

The rearrangement links TRBV20-1 to TRBJ2-7, with a possible D match to TRBD2 (6 bases). V lost 1 base and J 2 bases, leaving 12 bases between the germline ends. The CDR3 runs 14 residues. The germline CDR1 and CDR2 sequences are DFQATT and SNEGSKA (reference sequence). The DNA of the CDR3 is TGCAGTGCTAGAGGCAGACTAGGGACCTACGAGCAGTACGTC. Its protein is CSARGRLGTYEQYV.

This clonotype was counted a few times. The chain has TRBV20-1 and TRBJ2-7, with D perhaps assigned TRBD1 or TRBD2 (5 bases each). Deletions cut 3 bases from V and 2 bases from J, with 14 bases between. Germline V gene lookup returns CDR1 DFQATT and CDR2 SNEGSKA (reference sequence). CDR3 length equals 14 residues. The CDR3 bases are TGCAGTGCTAGTGGGACCCCTTTAGCCTACGAGCAGTACGTC. This codes for CSASGTPLAYEQYV.

This clonotype was detected a few times. This chain uses TRBV5-1 with TRBJ2-2; the D gene is possibly TRBD2 (6 bases). Trimming took off 3 bases at V and 7 bases at J, with 13 bases between the two ends. There are 14 residues in the CDR3. Germline CDR1 reads SGHRS; CDR2 reads YFSETQ. The CDR3 DNA reads as TGCGCCAGCAGCTCCGGAGGGGAAAACGGGGAGCTGTTTTTT. Its protein product is CASSSGGENGELFF.

The rearrangement uses TRBV28 and TRBJ2-5; TRBD1 might be the D (6 bases). Germline V gene sequence: CDR1 MDHEN, CDR2 SYDVKM. CDR3 length equals 19 residues. V lost 5 bases, J lost 5 bases, and 30 bases lay in between. For the CDR3, the DNA is TGTGCCAGCAGTCCTAAAGCCGGGACAACCAGGGGATTGAGGGAGACCCAGTACTTC. Its protein is CASSPKAGTTRGLRETQYF.

The rearrangement uses TRBV10-3 and TRBJ2-3; D is perhaps TRBD1 or TRBD2 (6 bases each). Deletions cut 2 bases from V and 4 bases from J, with 13 bases between. Germline V gives CDR1 ENHRY, CDR2 SYGVKD. CDR3 size: 15 residues. The CDR3 protein is CAISEPGAHPDTQYF. For the CDR3, the DNA is TGTGCCATCAGTGAGCCGGGGGCCCACCCAGATACGCAGTATTTT.

This clonotype appeared a few times. V is TRBV4-2 and J is TRBJ2-1; 11 bases are shared with TRBD2. The CDR3 consists of 15 residues. Germline lookup yields CDR1 LGHNA and CDR2 YNFKEQ. The V and J ends lost 2 bases and 10 bases, in that order; junction bases with no gene match: 7. For the CDR3, the DNA is TGTGCCAGCAGCCAAAGTAGCGGGGGGGCAGGGGAGCAGTTCTTC. It translates to CASSQSSGGAGEQFF.